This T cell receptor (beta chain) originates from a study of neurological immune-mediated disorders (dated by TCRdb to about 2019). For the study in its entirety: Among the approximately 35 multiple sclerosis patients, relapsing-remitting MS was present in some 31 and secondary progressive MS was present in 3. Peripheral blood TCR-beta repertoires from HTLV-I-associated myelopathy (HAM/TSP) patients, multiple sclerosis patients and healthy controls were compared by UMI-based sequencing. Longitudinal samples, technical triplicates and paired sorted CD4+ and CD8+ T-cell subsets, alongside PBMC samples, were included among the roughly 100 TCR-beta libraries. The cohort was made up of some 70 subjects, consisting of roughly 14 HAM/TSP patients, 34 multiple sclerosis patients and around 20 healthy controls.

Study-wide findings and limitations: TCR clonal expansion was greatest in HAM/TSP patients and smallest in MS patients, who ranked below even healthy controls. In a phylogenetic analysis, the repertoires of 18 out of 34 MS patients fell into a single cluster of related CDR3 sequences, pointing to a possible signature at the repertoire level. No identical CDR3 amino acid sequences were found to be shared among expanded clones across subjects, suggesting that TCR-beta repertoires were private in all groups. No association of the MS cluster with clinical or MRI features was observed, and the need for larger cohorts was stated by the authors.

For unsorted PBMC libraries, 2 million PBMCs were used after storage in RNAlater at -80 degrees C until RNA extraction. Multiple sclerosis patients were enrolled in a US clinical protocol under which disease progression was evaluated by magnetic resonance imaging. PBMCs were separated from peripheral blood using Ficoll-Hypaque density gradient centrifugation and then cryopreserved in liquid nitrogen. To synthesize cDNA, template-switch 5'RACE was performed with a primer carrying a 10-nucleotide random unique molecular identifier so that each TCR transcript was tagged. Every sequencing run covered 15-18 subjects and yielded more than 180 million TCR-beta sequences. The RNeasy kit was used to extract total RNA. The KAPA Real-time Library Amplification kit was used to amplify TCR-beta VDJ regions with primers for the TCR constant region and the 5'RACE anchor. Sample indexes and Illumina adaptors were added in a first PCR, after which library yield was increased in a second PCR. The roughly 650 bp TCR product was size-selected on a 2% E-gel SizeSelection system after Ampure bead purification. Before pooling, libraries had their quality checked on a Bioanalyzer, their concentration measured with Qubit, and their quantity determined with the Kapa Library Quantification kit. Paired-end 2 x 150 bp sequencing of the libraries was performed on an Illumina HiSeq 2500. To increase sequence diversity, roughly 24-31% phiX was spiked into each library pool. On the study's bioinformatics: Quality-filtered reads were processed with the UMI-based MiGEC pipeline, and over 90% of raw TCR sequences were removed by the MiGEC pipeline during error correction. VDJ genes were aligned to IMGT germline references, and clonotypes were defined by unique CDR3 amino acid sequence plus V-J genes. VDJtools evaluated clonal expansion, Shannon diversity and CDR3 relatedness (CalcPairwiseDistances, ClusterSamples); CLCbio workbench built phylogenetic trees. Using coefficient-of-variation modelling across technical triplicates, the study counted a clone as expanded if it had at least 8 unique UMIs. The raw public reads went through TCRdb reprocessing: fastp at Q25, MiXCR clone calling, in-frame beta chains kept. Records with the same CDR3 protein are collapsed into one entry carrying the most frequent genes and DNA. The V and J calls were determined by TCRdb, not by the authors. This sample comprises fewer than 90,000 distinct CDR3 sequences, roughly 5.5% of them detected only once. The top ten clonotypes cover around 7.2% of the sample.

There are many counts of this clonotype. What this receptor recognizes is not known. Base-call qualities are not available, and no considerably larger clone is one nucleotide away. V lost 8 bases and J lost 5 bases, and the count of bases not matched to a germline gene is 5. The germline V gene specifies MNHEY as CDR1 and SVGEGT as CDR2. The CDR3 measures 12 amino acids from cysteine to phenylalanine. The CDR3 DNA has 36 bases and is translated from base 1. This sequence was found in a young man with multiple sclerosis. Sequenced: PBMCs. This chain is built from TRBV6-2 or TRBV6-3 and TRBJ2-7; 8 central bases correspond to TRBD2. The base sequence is TGTGCCAGCCGACTAGCGCAGGACGAGCAGTACTTC. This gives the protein CASRLAQDEQYF.